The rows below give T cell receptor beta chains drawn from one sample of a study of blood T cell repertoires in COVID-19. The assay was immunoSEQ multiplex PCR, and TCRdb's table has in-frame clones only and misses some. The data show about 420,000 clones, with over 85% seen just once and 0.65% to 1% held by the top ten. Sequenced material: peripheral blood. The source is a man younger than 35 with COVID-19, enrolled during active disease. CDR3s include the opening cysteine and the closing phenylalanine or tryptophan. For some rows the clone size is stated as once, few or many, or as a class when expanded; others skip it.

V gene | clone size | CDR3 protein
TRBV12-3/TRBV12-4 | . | CASSRQRYGYTF
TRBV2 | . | CASLLAGEGDTQYF
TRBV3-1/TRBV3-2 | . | CASSGGTSGGEDSDTQYF
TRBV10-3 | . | CAISESSREQYF
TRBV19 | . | CASSWLAIQLYTIYF
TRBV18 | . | CASSSWRDNSPLHF
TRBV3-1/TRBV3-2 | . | CASSQESDFLAGETDTQYF
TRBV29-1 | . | CSAGRREGNYGYTF
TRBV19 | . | CASKAGGFNEQFF
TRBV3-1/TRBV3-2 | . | CASSQASAGERSEQYF
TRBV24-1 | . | CATSDSGLYNEQFF
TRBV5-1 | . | CASSFDGTATGELFF
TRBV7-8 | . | CASSFGGREIYEQYF
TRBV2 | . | CASEDTGELFF
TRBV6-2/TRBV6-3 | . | CASSLGGPDYETQYF
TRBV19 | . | CASSSSPGTRGETQYF
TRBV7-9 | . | CASQRDFQETQYF
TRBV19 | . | CASSTRDRDRNTEAFF
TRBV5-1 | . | CASSLRQMNTEAFF
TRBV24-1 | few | CATSDPDQPQHF
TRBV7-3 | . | CASSLTPGRANYGYTF
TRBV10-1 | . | CASSGGQGANSPLHF
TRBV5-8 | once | CASSLHPLREVITDTQYF
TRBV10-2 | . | CASSETAAGKLFF
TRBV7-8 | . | CASSPNVVSGYQETQYF
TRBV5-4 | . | CASSLVAGRSYEQYF
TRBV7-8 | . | CASSSPGQGSQPQHF